This TCR beta chain was found in a study of T cell responses to AZD1222 COVID-19 vaccine. To note about this clone: The antigen is unknown.

Here immunoSEQ multiplex PCR was the method, and the copy in TCRdb shows in-frame clones only, minus some. The top ten hold 1.3% to 1.5% of the sample, which has around 78,000 clones, 90% seen once. The analysis combined second doses at about 4 or about 12 weeks. In germline, CDR1 is MNHEY, CDR2 SVGAGI. V shed 0 bases and J shed 3 bases, with 12 bases lying between them. CDR3 size: 15 residues. Whole-study findings and limits: The donors showed a predominance of white British ancestry and of females, with possible underestimation of clonal diversity. The study found Spike-specific TCR breadth and depth rose after two AZD1222 doses. Repertoires were obtained only post-peak T cell response.

The input for sequencing was peripheral blood, taken 28 days after the second AZD1222 dose. The receptor was isolated from an adult who received the AZD1222 COVID-19 vaccine. This sequence joins TRBV6-5 and TRBJ2-7; possible D gene TRBD2, 5 bases. The CDR3 spells CASSYSSGEGYEQYF. The CDR3 DNA follows: TGTGCCAGCAGTTACTCGTCCGGGGAAGGCTACGAGCAGTACTTC.